This T cell receptor beta chain was captured by sequencing in a study of human thymus T cells (TCRdb year 2020). General notes on the study: The study characterized TCR alpha and beta repertoires from eight infant thymus samples and a few related peripheral blood samples. Donor ages ranged from roughly 7 to 244 days, and the cohort comprised over 5 male and two female infants. Beyond this particular receptor, the publication reports: The related research found that thymic TCR repertoires overlapped highly between unrelated individuals. On average, thymus samples gave 750,000 to 950,000 unique TCRB clonotypes, whereas blood samples gave 75,000 to 85,000. Both the thymic and the peripheral blood repertoires appeared to show biased V and J gene segment usage.

Thymus tissue was collected as surgical resects that were removed during corrective cardiac surgery. Donors were immunologically healthy infants undergoing open corrective cardiac surgery for congenital heart defects in Finland. Thymocytes were freed from the tissue by mechanical means and kept at -70 degrees C as pellets of about 9-33 million cells. A QIAsymphony instrument was used to extract genomic DNA from the frozen cell pellets. Comment on this clone: The specificity of this receptor is unknown. No much larger clone exists at a distance of one base, and base qualities are not known.

V loses 5 bases of germline sequence and J loses 3 bases, and the interval between the two ends is 20 bases. Inclusive of the bounding cysteine and phenylalanine, the CDR3 is 18 residues long. Only the CDR3 DNA is retained, 54 bases long and in frame from the first base. CDR1 and CDR2, per the germline V gene (reference sequence), are MNHEY and SMNVEV. TCRB and TCRAD loci were amplified from a standardized quantity of quality-controlled genomic DNA using the immunoSEQ multiplex PCR assay. The V(D)J region was spanned by amplicons of a length sufficient to cover the CDR3 and to identify V and J genes. Through the commercial immunoSEQ service, the amplicons were sequenced on an Illumina platform. Per the authors' processing: Primer bias and sequencing errors were corrected as previously described, and TCRAD and TCRB definitions were based on the IMGT database. Analysis of the repertoires was done with immunoSEQ Analyzer 3.0 and VDJTools and included basic statistics, V/J segment usage, diversity estimates, rarefaction and pairwise overlap. Diversity was estimated with Chao1, ChaoE, Efron-Thisted, Shannon and inverse Simpson indices, and also on datasets down-sampled to the smallest sample. Repertoire overlap used strict matching of CDR3 nucleotide sequence, V gene and J gene, with Jaccard-based multidimensional scaling clustering. TCRdb limited this immuneACCESS table to in-frame rearrangements with V and J called. A share of clones is missing; checked studies link under half to unresolved V genes, and the rest is unexplained. That table is the source of V, J and clone size, and D and trimming were worked out from the DNA. The sample table contains about 78,000 clones; only one count was recorded for roughly 96% of them. Roughly 0.03% of the sample is taken by the ten largest.

This clonotype was obtained from a boy younger than two with a congenital heart defect but otherwise immunologically healthy. The chain joins TRBV27 to TRBJ1-6, with TRBD1 as a weak D call on 5 bases. Specimen: thymus tissue. The CDR3 protein sequence reads: CASSPTPHRRHYNSPLHF. At the DNA level, the sequence is TGTGCCAGCAGTCCAACCCCTCACAGGAGACACTATAATTCACCCCTCCACTTT.